This TCR beta chain was captured by sequencing in a study of T cells in women clearing cervical HPV infection listed by TCRdb under 2018. Notes on the research overall: Cases were 25 women with histologically confirmed HPV16-related CIN3 or worse, including a couple of invasive cancers. Because only a few women had HLA typing data, the possibility that HLA type acted as a confounder could not be ruled out. The roughly 23 controls were women who cleared a single incident HPV16 infection within 12 months without developing precancer or cancer. Cases and controls were matched on age within five years and on year of sample collection. This exploratory proof-of-principle case-control study, nested within the Guanacaste HPV Natural History Study in Costa Rica, compared TCR repertoires among women with different cervical HPV16 outcomes. A median age of approximately 34 years was observed in cases versus approximately 38 in controls, and no significant differences in baseline characteristics were found. Five blinded duplicates per group were added as quality controls, so that about 60 samples were obtained: around 50 participants and 10 replicates. Among cases, blood sampling occurred a median of roughly 160 days after lesion detection, with an interquartile range of about 90 to 200 days. Case blood was taken at the visit when the lesion was first identified, whereas control blood was taken when infection was no longer detected. In the parent cohort, roughly 9,700 women aged 18 or older were enrolled in Guanacaste, Costa Rica, during about 1993 to 1995 and then followed for less than nine years. Paper-wide results and their limitations: Random forest classifiers combining richness and V gene abundances distinguished cases from controls with an estimated AUC of 0.83. The cross-sectional design could not show whether associations preceded infection or resulted from it; effector/memory subsets and HPV-specific T cells were not isolated. Because the number of T cells in each sample was unknown, differences in richness could reflect differing T-cell content rather than repertoire biology. CIN3+ cases had significantly higher TCR repertoire richness than controls across sequencing depths, but evenness did not differ between the groups. TRBV6-7 relative abundance was lower in cases than in controls (about 0.099% versus 0.17%; Bonferroni P = 0.0008).

The CDR3 runs 15 amino acids, cysteine and phenylalanine included. Part of the CDR3 DNA is given, 36 bases translated from base 1. Trimming takes 0 bases from V and 2 bases from J, and the germline ends sit 9 bases apart. Taken from the germline V gene, the CDR1 and CDR2 loops are SGHRS and YFSETQ. Every participant had a single incident cervical HPV16 infection, and prevalent HPV16 infections were excluded. Cervical HPV DNA was detected with MY09/MY11 PCR, and genotyping was done with dot-blot hybridization. Approximately 15 mL of heparinized blood were centrifuged, and the buffy coat was split into aliquots, frozen at -30 degrees C, and then kept at -80 degrees C. QIAGEN kits were used to extract genomic DNA from the buffy coat specimens. TCR beta CDR3 regions were amplified by multiplex PCR using the immunoSEQ assay from an average of 1200 ng genomic DNA per sample. To correct primer bias, the assay used a complete synthetic TCR repertoire to set an amplification baseline. The amplicons were sequenced on the Illumina platform. From the authors' description of their analysis: Sequences were error-corrected by clustering with frequency ratios and a modified nearest-neighbor algorithm, then analyzed in the immunoSEQ Analyzer with IMGT gene definitions. At each rarefaction depth, TCR richness and evenness were averaged across 20 rarefaction repeats, and any sample with fewer sequences than the depth was left out. V, D and J gene relative abundances were compared between groups with Wilcoxon rank sum tests, applying FDR correction. An intraclass correlation of about 96% for TCR richness and an average of about 77% across some 66 gene segments were obtained from the blinded duplicates. TCRdb mirrors the immuneACCESS table, restricted to in-frame sequences. Some clones are absent from its copies; in checked studies, under half trace to an unresolved V gene, and the reason for the others is unknown. That table gives V, J and clone size, and the DNA gave D and trimming. The sample table includes about 24,000 clones. Roughly 5.3% of the sample is taken by the ten largest.

In regard to this clone: The specificity of this receptor is unknown. The CDR3 end lies 3 residues beyond the end of the read and is filled in from the germline J gene.

This receptor was identified in a woman between 18 and 69 years old with a cervical HPV16 infection that either progressed to CIN3+ or cleared (not recorded which). The V gene is TRBV5-1 and the J gene is TRBJ1-3; a tentative D match to TRBD1 spans 6 bases. Sequenced input: blood buffy coat. The CDR3 region: CASSLETGAGNTIYF. Partial CDR3 DNA: TGCGCCAGCAGCTTGGAGACAGGCGCTGGAAACACC.